Sequencing of this T cell receptor (beta chain) was carried out in a study of CD8 T cells in ankylosing spondylitis (dated by TCRdb to about 2017). Regarding the study in general: The study set out to find disease-linked TCR variants by profiling T cell receptor beta repertoires in ankylosing spondylitis patients and healthy donors. The full study cohort was made up of about 24 ankylosing spondylitis patients and approximately 100 healthy donors. Peripheral blood was sampled, and synovial fluid was additionally collected from ankylosing spondylitis patients. General findings and caveats noted by the study authors: Some TCR beta motif variants had previously been reported in synovial fluid and blood of reactive arthritis patients, which suggested common disease-initiation mechanisms. Blood from ankylosing spondylitis patients appeared to be characterized by a TCR beta motif composed of 7 to 9 highly homologous amino acid variants. According to the report, matched synovial fluid samples from ankylosing spondylitis patients were significantly enriched for the disease-linked clones. The disease-linked clones had a CD8+ phenotype and were found at relatively low frequencies in peripheral blood.

For sequencing, an Illumina HiSeq 2500 was employed. Quantitative 5'-RACE with molecular barcodes was used to prepare TCR beta libraries. Concerning the study's data processing: A new computational method, built on a probabilistic model of VDJ rearrangement, was used to identify disease-linked TCR variants. TCRdb reprocessed the public reads (quality trimming at Q25 with fastp, clone calling with MiXCR) and kept in-frame beta chains. All rows with the same CDR3 protein become a single entry with the most common DNA and genes. The V and J calls reflect TCRdb's pipeline rather than the authors' work. A total of 800,000 to 900,000 distinct CDR3 sequences appear in this sample, approximately 12% of them only once. The ten largest clones take up under 0.6% of the sample. The CDR3 numbers 15 residues from cysteine through phenylalanine. The entry retains the CDR3 DNA only, 45 bases that are in frame from base 1. CDR1 and CDR2, per the germline V gene, are SGHVS and FNYEAQ. V has 2 bases trimmed and J has 3 bases trimmed; junction bases matching no gene number 5.

This clonotype has just a few counts. No antigen is known for it. The record has no base qualities; no much larger clone is one base away. Rearrangement joined TRBV7-6 to TRBJ2-3; a stretch of 7 junction bases matches TRBD2. Source material: blood, either unsorted or a sorted T cell fraction (not recorded which). This TCR was recovered from a male donor with ankylosing spondylitis. The encoded CDR3 is CASSLSGEGTDTQYF. DNA sequence: TGTGCCAGCAGCTTAAGCGGGGAGGGAACAGATACGCAGTATTTT.